These T cell receptor beta chains were read from a single sample in a study of neoadjuvant anti-PD-1 for oral cavity cancer. Profiled with immunoSEQ multiplex PCR; TCRdb holds only in-frame clones, not every one. The table shows 8,000 to 10,000 clones, with about 60% occurring only once. Sample: PBMCs, taken after nivolumab (anti-PD-1) treatment. Every receptor here comes from a person between 40 and 85 years old with oral cavity squamous cell carcinoma. Both conserved end residues are part of each CDR3. The D gene is left open where the match is weak.

j_gene: TRBJ1-1; d_gene: -; v_gene: TRBV19; CDR3nt: TGTGCCAGTTCCTCAGGGGACACTGAAGCTTTCTTT; CDR3aa: CASSSGDTEAFF
j_gene: TRBJ2-1; d_gene: TRBD1; v_gene: TRBV5-1; CDR3nt: TGCGCCAGCAGCAGAGGGGGCCGAGACAATGAGCAGTTCTTC; CDR3aa: CASSRGGRDNEQFF
j_gene: TRBJ1-2; d_gene: -; v_gene: TRBV6-5; CDR3nt: TGTGCCAGCAGTGACAGGTTTAGAGATGGCTACACCTTC; CDR3aa: CASSDRFRDGYTF
j_gene: TRBJ2-1; d_gene: -; v_gene: TRBV30; CDR3nt: TGTGCCTGGACCAGGCCGACCTACAATGAGCAGTTCTTC; CDR3aa: CAWTRPTYNEQFF
j_gene: TRBJ1-1; d_gene: TRBD1; v_gene: TRBV13; CDR3nt: TGTGCCAGCAGCCGACAGGGAGGAGGCACTGAAGCTTTCTTT; CDR3aa: CASSRQGGGTEAFF